The 23 T cell receptor beta chains below were found in one sample sequenced in a study of T cells in Graves' hyperthyroidism and ophthalmopathy. The TCR beta CDR3 regions underwent amplification using RNA transcripts as the source. The TCR CDR3 was amplified in a first-round RT-PCR using the HTBI primer set. TCRdb used MiXCR to reprocess the multiplex PCR reads, holding one entry per CDR3 protein. Among more than 450,000 distinct CDR3 sequences listed, 14% were seen once. The sequencing sample was made of blood. Receptors originate from a woman aged 40 to 50 with Graves' hyperthyroidism.

This clonotype has more than one count but fewer than ten. The chain carries TRBV6-1 and TRBJ2-5; 7 bases align to TRBD1. Germline assignment: CDR1 MNHNS and CDR2 SASEGT. V shed 4 bases, J shed 5 bases, and the junction held 13 bases outside the gene matches. There are 16 residues in the CDR3. The CDR3 DNA is TGTGCCAGCAGTGGACAGGGTGTTACTTTAGCGGAGACCCAGTACTTC. Amino acids: CASSGQGVTLAETQYF.

The V and J genes are TRBV15 and TRBJ2-7, with 7 bases identical to TRBD2. Germline-derived CDR1 and CDR2 are LNHNV and YYDKDF (reference sequence). This CDR3 has 13 residues. Trimming at V came to 8 bases and at J to 5 bases, leaving 9 bases not matched to a gene. CDR3 protein: CATSMAGENEQYF. The CDR3 DNA is TGTGCCACCTCAATGGCGGGAGAGAACGAGCAGTACTTC.

In its sample, this clonotype was seen once. The CDR3 reads CASSNPGQGGTQETQYF. The CDR3, as DNA: TGTGCCAGCAGTAATCCGGGACAGGGGGGGACCCAAGAGACCCAGTACTTC. The chain combines TRBV12-3 or TRBV12-4 with TRBJ2-5, with 11 bases identical to TRBD1. The CDR3 contains 17 residues. V lost 5 bases to trimming and J lost 1 base; unmatched junction nucleotides: 9.

This clonotype was seen many times. The chain is built from TRBV7-9 and TRBJ2-1; 9 bases map to TRBD2. The CDR3 length is 16 residues. V was clipped by 1 base and J by 6 bases; unmatched bases: 7. Germline CDR1 is SEHNR and CDR2 is FQNEAQ (reference sequence). The CDR3 region has the DNA TGTGCCAGCAGCTTAGGCGGACTAGCGAGTTCCAATGAGCAGTTCTTC. Its translation is CASSLGGLASSNEQFF.

The rearrangement links TRBV6-1 to TRBJ1-5, with D tentatively TRBD1 (5 bases). This CDR3 has 13 amino acids. V was clipped by 9 bases and J by 6 bases, with 15 bases between them. Germline V gene data show CDR1 as MNHNS and CDR2 as SASEGT. The CDR3 DNA follows: TGTGCCAGTGGAGAGGGACCGAGTCAGCCCCAGCATTTT. This gives the protein CASGEGPSQPQHF.

This clonotype has at least ten counts. The chain combines TRBV5-1 with TRBJ2-3; TRBD2 matches at 10 bases. V gave up 1 base and J gave up 2 bases; unmatched junction bases: 4. The CDR3 length is 16 residues. From germline, CDR1 is SGHRS and CDR2 YFSETQ. CDR3 residues: CASSLLAGDYTDTQYF. Here the CDR3 DNA reads TGCGCCAGCAGCTTGCTAGCGGGAGATTACACAGATACGCAGTATTTT.

This clonotype showed up many times. The rearrangement uses TRBV11-3 and TRBJ1-4; no clear D. V was shortened by 5 bases and J by 0 bases, with 22 bases between the two germline ends. Germline V lookup: CDR1 SGHNT, CDR2 YENEEA. The CDR3 has 19 residues. Here the CDR3 DNA reads TGTGCCAGCAGCACCGGGGTCACCTCTCTTTTTGCAACTAATGAAAAACTGTTTTTT. This encodes CASSTGVTSLFATNEKLFF.

Concerning this clonotype itself: Compared with germline, one end of the junction differs, possibly owing to a read error. The V gene is TRBV11-2, the J gene TRBJ2-7; D is undetermined. CDR3 length equals 15 residues. Germline CDR1 reads SGHAT; CDR2 reads FQNNGV. The CDR3 DNA reads as TGCGCCAGCAGCCAAGCTTCGGGCAGTATCTACGAGCAGTACTTC. This codes for CASSQASGSIYEQYF.

This clonotype was observed a few times. This sequence joins TRBV5-1 and TRBJ1-2; D uncertain. This CDR3 contains 14 residues. From germline, CDR1 is SGHRS and CDR2 YFSETQ. The V and J ends lost 4 bases and 7 bases respectively, with 17 bases between them. CDR3 nucleotides: TGCGCCAGCAGCCTTGGCGCGGACCTGGGTGGCTACACCTTC. It translates to CASSLGADLGGYTF.

CDR3 sequence: CASSQARGASYEQYF. The CDR3 DNA is TGTGCCAGCAGCCAAGCGCGCGGAGCCAGTTACGAGCAGTACTTC. The V call is TRBV7-8, the J call TRBJ2-7, with D uncertain. Germline assignment: CDR1 SGHVS and CDR2 FQNEAQ. V gave up 5 bases and J gave up 4 bases, with 18 bases separating them. The CDR3 runs 15 residues.

V gene TRBV24-1 combines with J gene TRBJ2-2; D gene ambiguous. CDR3 size: 14 residues. Trimming took off 5 bases at V and 3 bases at J, with 9 bases between the two ends. Germline V gives CDR1 KGHDR, CDR2 SFDVKD. The CDR3: CATSVDGYTGELFF. The CDR3 nucleotides read TGTGCCACCAGTGTTGACGGTTACACCGGGGAGCTGTTTTTT.

This clonotype was counted only a few times. Since a much larger clone is just one base distant, this may be a read error. The chain is built from TRBV7-3 and TRBJ2-7, with no clear D. Germline loops: CDR1 SGHTA, CDR2 FQGTGA. The CDR3 length is 10 residues. Trimming shortened V by 7 bases and J by 2 bases, and 3 bases separated the two germline ends. The CDR3 protein is CASTTYEQYF. CDR3 sequence (DNA): TGTGCCAGCACGACCTACGAGCAGTACTTC.

V is TRBV6-4 and J is TRBJ2-6; tentative D call: TRBD1 (5 bases). The germline CDR1 and CDR2 sequences are MRHNA and SNTAGT. The CDR3 spans 14 residues. Between the trimmed V and J ends, which lost 5 bases and 2 bases, there was a span of 7 bases. The CDR3 is CASSQGTGANVLTF. CDR3 DNA sequence: TGTGCCAGCAGTCAGGGAACTGGGGCCAACGTCCTGACTTTC.

As concerns this clonotype: A much more abundant neighbour one base away suggests this may be a read error. V is TRBV5-1 and J is TRBJ2-7; 8 bases line up with TRBD2. CDR1 and CDR2 (germline): SGHRS, YFSETQ. The CDR3 runs 16 residues. With 4 bases clipped from V and 7 bases from J, the junction kept 16 bases outside the gene matches. CDR3 protein: CASSPAGTRTYNEQYF. The DNA for the CDR3 is TGCGCCAGCAGCCCGGCCGGGACTAGGACCTACAATGAGCAGTACTTC.

This clonotype was counted a few times. V is TRBV2 and J is TRBJ1-5; TRBD1 matches at 7 bases. V was clipped by 6 bases and J by 0 bases; unmatched bases: 5. The germline CDR1 and CDR2 sequences are SNHLY and FYNNEI. The CDR3 is 15 amino acids. The CDR3 DNA reads TGTGCCAGCAGAGACGGGACAGTTAGCAATCAGCCCCAGCATTTT. Protein: CASRDGTVSNQPQHF.

V gene TRBV7-9 combines with J gene TRBJ2-1; D could derive from TRBD1 or TRBD2 (5 bases each). This CDR3 contains 16 residues. Per germline, CDR1 SEHNR and CDR2 FQNEAQ (reference sequence). The V gene lost 5 bases and the J gene lost 2 bases, with 16 bases spanning the gap. The CDR3: CASSHSGATAYNEQFF. The CDR3 DNA reads TGTGCCAGCAGCCACTCCGGGGCAACCGCCTACAATGAGCAGTTCTTC.

This clonotype was counted many times. This chain joins TRBV6-1 and TRBJ2-7; 14 nucleotides match TRBD2. The junction had 6 bases not matched to a gene; V was cut back by 6 bases and J by 5 bases. The CDR3 has 15 amino acids. In germline, CDR1 is MNHNS, CDR2 SASEGT. CDR3 amino acids: CASRTSGRGGHEQYF. CDR3 in DNA: TGTGCCAGCAGGACTAGCGGGAGGGGGGGCCACGAGCAGTACTTC.

In this sample, this clonotype turned up many times. J is TRBJ2-7 and V is TRBV5-1; 10 bases match TRBD1. The ends lost 8 bases at V and 1 base at J; junction bases unmatched: 12. CDR3 length equals 16 residues. The germline V gene encodes CDR1 SGHRS and CDR2 YFSETQ. CDR3 nucleotide sequence: TGCGCCAGTTACCCTAAGACAGGGGGCGGATCCTACGAGCAGTACTTC. Encoded protein: CASYPKTGGGSYEQYF.

The V call is TRBV10-3, the J call TRBJ2-1; 9 positions agree with TRBD2. CDR3 length: 15 amino acids. Trimming at V came to 7 bases and at J to 4 bases, leaving 8 bases not matched to a gene. Germline CDR1 is ENHRY and CDR2 is SYGVKD. CDR3 in amino acids: CAIKTSGGVYNEQFF. As DNA, the CDR3 is TGTGCCATCAAGACTAGCGGAGGGGTTTACAATGAGCAGTTCTTC.

Ten or more counts support this clonotype. For the CDR3, the DNA is TGCAGCGTTGAAGATCATCGGACAGGGGGGGCCTACGAGCAGTACTTC. This gives the protein CSVEDHRTGGAYEQYF. This chain uses TRBV29-1 with TRBJ2-7, with TRBD1 matching 10 bases. The V gene's germline CDR1 is SQVTM and CDR2 ANQGSEA. CDR3 length: 16 residues. V gave up 0 bases and J gave up 2 bases; unmatched junction bases: 7.

This clonotype was counted only a few times. The chain has TRBV25-1 and TRBJ1-6, with unresolved D. The V end was cut by 9 bases, the J end by 8 bases, with 11 bases between. CDR1 is MGHDK and CDR2 is SYGVNS in the germline V gene. The length of the CDR3 is 12 residues. CDR3 sequence reads: CASGDVDSPLHF. The CDR3 coding sequence is TGTGCCAGTGGGGATGTGGATTCACCCCTCCACTTT.

This clonotype was found many times. V usage is TRBV27 and J usage is TRBJ2-7; tentatively, D is TRBD1 (6 bases). The CDR3 consists of 14 residues. V gave up 3 bases and J gave up 2 bases, with 11 bases separating them. The germline CDR1 and CDR2 sequences are MNHEY and SMNVEV (reference sequence). The CDR3 sequence is CASSLARGAYEQYF. CDR3 DNA: TGTGCCAGCAGTTTGGCCAGGGGCGCCTACGAGCAGTACTTC.

Details on this clonotype: A read error may be the cause here, since a much bigger clone is one base away. The J gene is TRBJ2-1, the V gene TRBV11-2; 10 bases are shared with TRBD2. The CDR3 contains 17 residues. J lost 3 bases, V lost 5 bases, and 10 bases had no gene match. Looked up from germline, CDR1 is SGHAT and CDR2 is FQNNGV. In DNA, the CDR3 is TGTGCCAGCAGCCATCAGACAGGGACTAGCGACTACAATGAGCAGTTCTTC. Translation: CASSHQTGTSDYNEQFF.